Listed here are 11 T cell receptor beta chains from one sample, sequenced in a study of cytomegalovirus exposure and HLA in healthy donors. The PCR ran on 60 Vbeta and 13 Jbeta primers. This table comes from immunoSEQ multiplex PCR, and its TCRdb copy is limited to in-frame clones, with some not included. The sample contains about 100,000 clones, about three quarters of which appear only once. The sequenced sample was PBMCs. The receptors were gathered from a man between 40 and 49 years old in good health and CMV-seronegative.

This clone has ten or more counts. The J gene is TRBJ1-1, the V gene TRBV10-3; TRBD1 might be the D (6 bases). This CDR3 comprises 16 residues. The V end lost 8 bases, the J end lost 5 bases, and 24 bases lay between the germline ends. Per the germline V gene, CDR1 is ENHRY and CDR2 is SYGVKD. DNA for the CDR3: TGTGCCATCGGGGCCGGGGGGCGGGTAGGGGGGACTGAAGCTTTCTTT. It codes for CAIGAGGRVGGTEAFF.

The chain combines TRBV29-1 with TRBJ2-2; perhaps TRBD1 as D (6 bases). V was clipped by 4 bases and J by 4 bases, with 13 bases between them. The CDR3 has 14 amino acids. Per the germline V gene, CDR1 is SQVTM and CDR2 is ANQGSEA. Here the CDR3 reads CSVVGGPGTGELFF. The CDR3 bases are TGCAGCGTTGTTGGGGGCCCAGGCACCGGGGAGCTGTTTTTT.

The chain is built from TRBV19 and TRBJ1-1; the match to TRBD1 covers 10 bases. This CDR3 region has 16 residues. V gave up 8 bases and J gave up 1 base; unmatched junction bases: 10. The germline V gene has CDR1 LNHDA and CDR2 SQIVND (reference sequence). This CDR3 reads CASGRDRGFANTEAFF. The DNA of the CDR3 is TGTGCCAGTGGGCGGGACAGGGGATTCGCGAACACTGAAGCTTTCTTT.

V usage is TRBV11-1 and J usage is TRBJ1-2; the D gene is possibly TRBD1 (6 bases). This CDR3 is built from 12 residues. Trimming cost V 3 bases and J 5 bases, with 7 bases left between them. The germline V gene has CDR1 SGHAT and CDR2 FQDESV (reference sequence). CDR3 coding DNA: TGTGCCAGCAGCTTTGGACAGTATGGCTACACCTTC. Protein product: CASSFGQYGYTF.

The chain links TRBV5-1 to TRBJ1-1; D gene ambiguous. The CDR3 extends over 15 amino acids. V was shortened by 0 bases and J by 5 bases, with 14 bases between the two germline ends. CDR1 is SGHRS and CDR2 is YFSETQ in the germline V gene. The CDR3 nucleotides read TGCGCCAGCAGCTTGGAGGAACGGGAGAGGACTGAAGCTTTCTTT. Protein sequence: CASSLEERERTEAFF.

The chain is built from TRBV5-8 and TRBJ1-5; unclear D gene. The V gene's germline CDR1 is SGHTS and CDR2 YDEGEE. Trimming shortened V by 0 bases and J by 3 bases, and 10 bases separated the two germline ends. The length of the CDR3 is 15 residues. CDR3 sequence (DNA): TGTGCCAGCAGCTTGGTGGCAGATTACAATCAGCCCCAGCATTTT. Its translation: CASSLVADYNQPQHF.

The rearrangement uses TRBV5-1 and TRBJ1-4; 9 bases line up with TRBD1. This CDR3 has 15 residues. The germline gives CDR1 SGHRS, CDR2 YFSETQ. V gave up 4 bases and J gave up 7 bases; unmatched junction bases: 8. The CDR3 nucleotides are TGCGCCAGCAGCGGCGGACAGGGGACGAGTGAAAAACTGTTTTTT. Translated, it gives CASSGGQGTSEKLFF.

There are a few counts of this clone. V gene TRBV7-6 combines with J gene TRBJ2-5, with 7 bases matching TRBD1. The germline V gene encodes CDR1 SGHVS and CDR2 FNYEAQ. The junction had 8 bases not matched to a gene; V was cut back by 0 bases and J by 1 base. The CDR3 sequence is 17 residues long. The CDR3 is CASSLARGGPVQETQYF. DNA for the CDR3: TGTGCCAGCAGCTTAGCGCGAGGGGGCCCTGTCCAAGAGACCCAGTACTTC.

This rearrangement joins TRBV5-6 to TRBJ1-6; unclear D gene. With 0 bases removed from V and 7 bases from J, the gap between germline ends came to 8 bases. The length of the CDR3 is 14 residues. Germline CDR1 reads SGHDT; CDR2 reads YYEEEE. The CDR3 DNA reads as TGTGCCAGCAGCTTGGAGGTCGGGAATTCACCCCTCCACTTT. Translated: CASSLEVGNSPLHF.

The chain links TRBV5-6 to TRBJ1-2; possible D gene TRBD1, 5 bases. The CDR3 loop spans 14 amino acids. The germline CDR1 and CDR2 sequences are SGHDT and YYEEEE. The V end was cut by 5 bases, the J end by 7 bases, with 18 bases between. The CDR3 here is CASSSPGPQGGYTF. In DNA form, the CDR3 reads TGTGCCAGCAGTTCCCCGGGCCCTCAGGGTGGCTACACCTTC.

A single count supports this clone. The chain recombines TRBV27 with TRBJ2-7; D remains unclear. The CDR3 consists of 11 residues. Germline CDR1 and CDR2: MNHEY and SMNVEV (reference sequence). The V end lost 5 bases, the J end lost 3 bases, and 5 bases lay between the germline ends. The CDR3 loop reads CASSDFYEQYF. The CDR3 DNA reads TGTGCCAGCAGTGACTTCTACGAGCAGTACTTC.